This is a list of T cell receptor beta chains from one sample in a study of cytomegalovirus exposure and HLA in healthy donors. Assay used: immunoSEQ multiplex PCR; TCRdb lists only in-frame clones, some missing. Of 150,000 to 200,000 clones in the sample, over 60% were seen once. The sequencing input was PBMCs. The receptor source for this set is a woman aged 40 to 50 in good health and CMV-seronegative. Both conserved end residues are part of each CDR3. The D gene is left open where the match is weak. Size is stated for part of the rows, as once, few or many counts, or as a class when the clone is expanded.

length: 13; D: .; size: .; V: TRBV2; J: TRBJ1-2; DNA: TGTGCCAGCAGTTTCTTCAGGGGATTGAGCTACACCTTC; CDR3: CASSFFRGLSYTF
length: 15; D: TRBD1; size: .; V: TRBV30; J: TRBJ2-5; DNA: TGTGCCTGGATTAATAAGGGACAGGGGACAGAGACCCAGTACTTC; CDR3: CAWINKGQGTETQYF
length: 16; D: TRBD1; size: .; V: TRBV6-6; J: TRBJ1-1; DNA: TGTGCCAGCAGCCCAAGGACCGGGACAGGGGGCACTGAAGCTTTCTTT; CDR3: CASSPRTGTGGTEAFF
length: 14; D: TRBD2; size: once; V: TRBV7-2; J: TRBJ2-5; DNA: TGTGCCAGCACGGGACTAGCGGGAGGGGAGACCCAGTACTTC; CDR3: CASTGLAGGETQYF
length: 10; D: .; size: once; V: TRBV28; J: TRBJ1-2; DNA: TGTGCCAGCAGCTCAGATGGCTACACCTTC; CDR3: CASSSDGYTF
length: 15; D: .; size: once; V: TRBV11-2; J: TRBJ1-5; DNA: TGTGCCAGCAGCTCTACGGGGGGGGAAGGTCAGCCCCAGCATTTT; CDR3: CASSSTGGEGQPQHF
length: 15; D: .; size: .; V: TRBV7-2; J: TRBJ1-1; DNA: TGTGCCAGCAGCCCCCCCGTTTCGGGGAACACTGAAGCTTTCTTT; CDR3: CASSPPVSGNTEAFF
length: 14; D: TRBD1; size: once; V: TRBV7-3; J: TRBJ2-2; DNA: TGTGCCAGCAGCCCCGGACAGGCGACCGGGGAGCTGTTTTTT; CDR3: CASSPGQATGELFF
length: 14; D: .; size: few; V: TRBV30; J: TRBJ1-6; DNA: TGTGCCTGGAGTGACAGGGCCAATAATTCACCCCTCCACTTT; CDR3: CAWSDRANNSPLHF
length: 17; D: TRBD2; size: .; V: TRBV5-6; J: TRBJ2-3; DNA: TGTGCCAGCAGCTTTTTAACGGCGGGAGGATTAACAGATACGCAGTATTTT; CDR3: CASSFLTAGGLTDTQYF
length: 12; D: .; size: once; V: TRBV21-1; J: TRBJ2-1; DNA: TGTGCCAGCATGAGGGTAGGTAATGAGCAGTTCTTC; CDR3: CASMRVGNEQFF
length: 14; D: TRBD1; size: few; V: TRBV29-1; J: TRBJ1-2; DNA: TGCAGCGTTGCAGAGACAGGGGGCGAGTATGGCTACACCTTC; CDR3: CSVAETGGEYGYTF
length: 13; D: TRBD1; size: .; V: TRBV11-3; J: TRBJ1-2; DNA: TGTGCCAGCAGCTCATCTGACAGGGCTGGCTACACCTTC; CDR3: CASSSSDRAGYTF
length: 14; D: TRBD1; size: .; V: TRBV5-1; J: TRBJ2-1; DNA: TGCGCCAGCAACTTGGGACAGGGGAACAATGAGCAGTTCTTC; CDR3: CASNLGQGNNEQFF
length: 16; D: .; size: few; V: TRBV18; J: TRBJ1-1; DNA: TGTGCCAGCTCACCAGCAGATACAGGATGGGACACTGAAGCTTTCTTT; CDR3: CASSPADTGWDTEAFF
length: 15; D: TRBD2; size: .; V: TRBV19; J: TRBJ2-3; DNA: TGTGCCAGTAGTACGACTAGCGGGAGGGTAGATACGCAGTATTTT; CDR3: CASSTTSGRVDTQYF
length: 15; D: .; size: .; V: TRBV9; J: TRBJ1-4; DNA: TGTGCCAGCAGCGTAGATACCCAGGTTAATGAAAAACTGTTTTTT; CDR3: CASSVDTQVNEKLFF
length: 17; D: TRBD1; size: .; V: TRBV7-8; J: TRBJ1-3; DNA: TGTGCCAGCAGCTTCCCCGCCTCAGGGGGGCTCGGAAACACCATATATTTT; CDR3: CASSFPASGGLGNTIYF
length: 16; D: TRBD2; size: .; V: TRBV9; J: TRBJ2-7; DNA: TGTGCCAGCAGCGCTAGCGGGAGCCTATCCGGGTACGAGCAGTACTTC; CDR3: CASSASGSLSGYEQYF
length: 16; D: TRBD2; size: .; V: TRBV5-5; J: TRBJ2-1; DNA: TGTGCCAGCAGCGGGGACGCGGCTAGCGGCCGCAATGAGCAGTTCTTC; CDR3: CASSGDAASGRNEQFF
length: 15; D: TRBD1; size: .; V: TRBV6-1; J: TRBJ1-6; DNA: TGTGCCAGCAGTAACCGGGACAGGGCAAATTCACCCCTCCACTTT; CDR3: CASSNRDRANSPLHF
length: 13; D: TRBD2; size: .; V: TRBV2; J: TRBJ2-3; DNA: TGTGCCAGCAGTGAAAGCGTCGGGGGGACGCAGTATTTT; CDR3: CASSESVGGTQYF
length: 13; D: TRBD1; size: .; V: TRBV7-6; J: TRBJ1-6; DNA: TGTGCCACGAGGACAGGGGACAATTCACCCCTCCACTTT; CDR3: CATRTGDNSPLHF
length: 14; D: .; size: .; V: TRBV5-4; J: TRBJ1-2; DNA: TGTGCCAGCAGCTTTGATCGGGACATCCATGGCTACACCTTC; CDR3: CASSFDRDIHGYTF
length: 16; D: .; size: .; V: TRBV11-3; J: TRBJ2-6; DNA: TGTGCCAGCAGCTTAAAGCGGTACTCTGGGGCCAACGTCCTGACTTTC; CDR3: CASSLKRYSGANVLTF
length: 15; D: .; size: .; V: TRBV19; J: TRBJ2-1; DNA: TGTGCCAGTACCATAGGGGGAGCTCCCTACAATGAGCAGTTCTTC; CDR3: CASTIGGAPYNEQFF
length: 12; D: .; size: few; V: TRBV5-6; J: TRBJ1-1; DNA: TGTGCCAGCAGCCGGAGAGACACTGAAGCTTTCTTT; CDR3: CASSRRDTEAFF
length: 16; D: TRBD2; size: .; V: TRBV18; J: TRBJ2-5; DNA: TGTGCCAGCTCGGTACAGGGAGGGCTAGCGGGAGAGACCCAGTACTTC; CDR3: CASSVQGGLAGETQYF
length: 15; D: TRBD2; size: .; V: TRBV5-1; J: TRBJ2-1; DNA: TGCGCCAGCAGCTTGGGGGCGGGAGGGCACAATGAGCAGTTCTTC; CDR3: CASSLGAGGHNEQFF
length: 14; D: .; size: .; V: TRBV6-1; J: TRBJ2-1; DNA: TGTGCCAGCGACCGGGGGAGCTCCTACAATGAGCAGTTCTTC; CDR3: CASDRGSSYNEQFF
length: 14; D: .; size: few; V: TRBV5-1; J: TRBJ2-7; DNA: TGCGCCAGCAGCTTGGTAGCGGAGCCCTACGAGCAGTACTTC; CDR3: CASSLVAEPYEQYF
length: 14; D: .; size: once; V: TRBV9; J: TRBJ2-2; DNA: TGTGCCAGCAGCTTTCAGGGGAACACCGGGGAGCTGTTTTTT; CDR3: CASSFQGNTGELFF
length: 14; D: TRBD1; size: once; V: TRBV7-9; J: TRBJ1-1; DNA: TGTGCCAGCAGCAACACAGGGGCGAACACTGAAGCTTTCTTT; CDR3: CASSNTGANTEAFF
length: 16; D: .; size: .; V: TRBV21-1; J: TRBJ2-7; DNA: TGTGCCAGCAGCACTCACGGGACTAGCGGGAGCTACGAGCAGTACTTC; CDR3: CASSTHGTSGSYEQYF
length: 14; D: TRBD1; size: .; V: TRBV19; J: TRBJ2-2; DNA: TGTGCCAGTAGCAAAGGACAGGGGGCTGGGGAGCTGTTTTTT; CDR3: CASSKGQGAGELFF
length: 16; D: TRBD1; size: .; V: TRBV7-2; J: TRBJ2-5; DNA: TGTGCCAGCAGCTTAGCGCGGGCAGGGGGTGAAGAGACCCAGTACTTC; CDR3: CASSLARAGGEETQYF
length: 14; D: TRBD1; size: .; V: TRBV7-9; J: TRBJ1-1; DNA: TGTGCCAGCAGCCTCGACAGGGATCTCACTGAAGCTTTCTTT; CDR3: CASSLDRDLTEAFF
length: 13; D: .; size: .; V: TRBV29-1; J: TRBJ1-1; DNA: TGCAGCGTTGAAAAACAGGGCGGCACTGAAGCTTTCTTT; CDR3: CSVEKQGGTEAFF
length: 14; D: TRBD1; size: .; V: TRBV6-1; J: TRBJ1-4; DNA: TGTGCCAGCAGTGCAACAGGGGGCGGTGAAAAACTGTTTTTT; CDR3: CASSATGGGEKLFF
length: 14; D: .; size: .; V: TRBV7-8; J: TRBJ1-4; DNA: TGTGCCAGCAGCTTTACGATGCGCCTTGAAAAACTGTTTTTT; CDR3: CASSFTMRLEKLFF
length: 16; D: .; size: .; V: TRBV21-1; J: TRBJ2-3; DNA: TGTGCCAGCAGACTGCCCCGGGACAGGGGGACAGATACGCAGTATTTT; CDR3: CASRLPRDRGTDTQYF
length: 14; D: .; size: .; V: TRBV14; J: TRBJ1-1; DNA: TGTGCCAGCAGTGGCGGAGGAATGAACACTGAAGCTTTCTTT; CDR3: CASSGGGMNTEAFF
length: 14; D: .; size: .; V: TRBV28; J: TRBJ1-2; DNA: TGTGCCAGCAGTTTAACTTGGGGGCGAGAAGGCTACACCTTC; CDR3: CASSLTWGREGYTF
length: 16; D: TRBD1; size: .; V: TRBV27; J: TRBJ2-1; DNA: TGTGCCAGCAGTTCGACCGACAGGGGGTTATTCGATGAGCAGTTCTTC; CDR3: CASSSTDRGLFDEQFF
length: 13; D: .; size: .; V: TRBV5-1; J: TRBJ2-7; DNA: TGCGCCAGCAGCTTGCAGGGGACCCACGAGCAGTACTTC; CDR3: CASSLQGTHEQYF
length: 14; D: .; size: .; V: TRBV19; J: TRBJ1-2; DNA: TGTGCCAGTAGTATTCTAGCCAGTTCCTATGGCTACACCTTC; CDR3: CASSILASSYGYTF
length: 18; D: .; size: .; V: TRBV21-1; J: TRBJ1-3; DNA: TGTGCCAGCAGCATTATAAGGGGAGGGGCCCATCGCGGAAACACCATATATTTT; CDR3: CASSIIRGGAHRGNTIYF
length: 14; D: .; size: .; V: TRBV2; J: TRBJ1-1; DNA: TGTGCCGGGTGGAAGGGGACATCGAACACTGAAGCTTTCTTT; CDR3: CAGWKGTSNTEAFF
length: 15; D: TRBD1; size: .; V: TRBV29-1; J: TRBJ2-1; DNA: TGCAGCGTGGAGCCCGGGACAGGGGACTACAATGAGCAGTTCTTC; CDR3: CSVEPGTGDYNEQFF
length: 14; D: .; size: once; V: TRBV2; J: TRBJ2-7; DNA: TGTGCCAGCACCTCAAGAGGCAGGGCTTACGAGCAGTACTTC; CDR3: CASTSRGRAYEQYF
length: 18; D: .; size: .; V: TRBV7-2; J: TRBJ1-3; DNA: TGTGCCAGCAGCCCACAGAGGACAAGGTCCTTCTCTGGAAACACCATATATTTT; CDR3: CASSPQRTRSFSGNTIYF
length: 17; D: TRBD2; size: .; V: TRBV7-2; J: TRBJ2-4; DNA: TGTGCCAGCAGCTTAGCCGGACTAGCGGGACTCAAAAACATTCAGTACTTC; CDR3: CASSLAGLAGLKNIQYF
length: 13; D: .; size: .; V: TRBV15; J: TRBJ1-1; DNA: TGTGCCACCGGTGAAGGAGTTTCCACTGAAGCTTTCTTT; CDR3: CATGEGVSTEAFF
length: 18; D: TRBD2; size: .; V: TRBV4-1; J: TRBJ2-2; DNA: TGCGCCAGCAGCCACCAGAAACTAGCGGGGGCGAACACCGGGGAGCTGTTTTTT; CDR3: CASSHQKLAGANTGELFF
length: 13; D: .; size: .; V: TRBV5-4; J: TRBJ1-2; DNA: TGTGCCAGCAGCTTCGCGGCAGACTATGGCTACACCTTC; CDR3: CASSFAADYGYTF
length: 17; D: TRBD1; size: .; V: TRBV9; J: TRBJ2-3; DNA: TGTGCCAGCAGCGTTTATGGGGGACAGGGCCCCACAGATACGCAGTATTTT; CDR3: CASSVYGGQGPTDTQYF
length: 18; D: .; size: .; V: TRBV4-1; J: TRBJ1-1; DNA: TGCGCCAGCAGCCAAGCGTGGGGTCAACCCCCCGGGGGAACTGAAGCTTTCTTT; CDR3: CASSQAWGQPPGGTEAFF
length: 16; D: TRBD2; size: .; V: TRBV11-1; J: TRBJ2-7; DNA: TGTGCCAGCAGCCGTCTCGGCGCGGGGGGAGCCTACGAGCAGTACTTC; CDR3: CASSRLGAGGAYEQYF
length: 14; D: .; size: .; V: TRBV30; J: TRBJ1-1; DNA: TGTGCCTGGAGTTACAACAGCTTGAACACTGAAGCTTTCTTT; CDR3: CAWSYNSLNTEAFF
length: 20; D: TRBD1; size: .; V: TRBV19; J: TRBJ1-4; DNA: TGTGCCAGTGCACAGGGGGCGAGAAACCGGGGTGGCGGAACTAATGAAAAACTGTTTTTT; CDR3: CASAQGARNRGGGTNEKLFF